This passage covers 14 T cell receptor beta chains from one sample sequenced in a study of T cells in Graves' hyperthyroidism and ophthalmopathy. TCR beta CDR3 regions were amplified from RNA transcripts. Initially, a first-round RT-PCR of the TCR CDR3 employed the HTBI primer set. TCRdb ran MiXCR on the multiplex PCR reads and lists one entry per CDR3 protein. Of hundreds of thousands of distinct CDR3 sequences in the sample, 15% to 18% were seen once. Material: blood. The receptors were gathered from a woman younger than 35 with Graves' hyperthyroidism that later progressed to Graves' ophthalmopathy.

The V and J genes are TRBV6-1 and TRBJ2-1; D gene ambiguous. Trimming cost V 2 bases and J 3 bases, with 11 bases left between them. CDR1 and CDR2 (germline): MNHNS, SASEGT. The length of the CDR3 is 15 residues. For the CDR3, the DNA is TGTGCCAGCAGTGAACAGCCTGAGGTCTACAATGAGCAGTTCTTC. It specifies CASSEQPEVYNEQFF.

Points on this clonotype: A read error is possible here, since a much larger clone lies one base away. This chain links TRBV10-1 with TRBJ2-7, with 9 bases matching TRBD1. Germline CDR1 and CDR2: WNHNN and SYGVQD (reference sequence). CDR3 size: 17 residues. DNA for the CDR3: TGCGCCAGCGGTGAGTCGGGACAGGGAGCGAAGTCCTACGAGCAGTACTTC. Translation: CASGESGQGAKSYEQYF.

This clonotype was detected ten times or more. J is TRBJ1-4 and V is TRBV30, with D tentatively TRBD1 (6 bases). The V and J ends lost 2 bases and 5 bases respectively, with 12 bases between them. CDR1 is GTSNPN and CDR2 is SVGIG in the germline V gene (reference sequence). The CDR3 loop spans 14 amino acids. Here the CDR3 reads CAWSSKQGNEKLFF. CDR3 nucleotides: TGTGCCTGGAGTAGTAAACAGGGCAATGAAAAACTGTTTTTT.

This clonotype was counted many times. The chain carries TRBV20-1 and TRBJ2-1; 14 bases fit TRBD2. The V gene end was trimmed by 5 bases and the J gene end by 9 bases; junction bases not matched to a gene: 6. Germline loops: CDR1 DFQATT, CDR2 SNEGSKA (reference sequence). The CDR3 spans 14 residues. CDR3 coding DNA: TGCAGTGCTTGCCGACTAGCGGGAGGGACTGAGCAGTTCTTC. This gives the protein CSACRLAGGTEQFF.

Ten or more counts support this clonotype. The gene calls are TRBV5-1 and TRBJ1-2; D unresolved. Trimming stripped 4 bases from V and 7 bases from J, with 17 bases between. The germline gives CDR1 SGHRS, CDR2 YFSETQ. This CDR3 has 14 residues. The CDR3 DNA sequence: TGCGCCAGCAGCGAAATGGACCCGCGGTTTGGCTACACCTTC. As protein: CASSEMDPRFGYTF.

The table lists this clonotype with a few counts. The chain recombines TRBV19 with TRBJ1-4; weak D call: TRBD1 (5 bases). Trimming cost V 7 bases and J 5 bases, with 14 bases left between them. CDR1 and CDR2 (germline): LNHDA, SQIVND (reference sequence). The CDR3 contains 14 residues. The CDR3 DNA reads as TGTGCCAGTAACCCGGGACGGCTCAATGAAAAACTGTTTTTT. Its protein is CASNPGRLNEKLFF.

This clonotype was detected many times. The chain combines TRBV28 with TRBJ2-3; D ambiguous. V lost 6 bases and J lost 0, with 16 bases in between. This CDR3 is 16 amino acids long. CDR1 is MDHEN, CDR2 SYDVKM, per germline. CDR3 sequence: CASSPTVRPSTDTQYF. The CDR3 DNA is TGTGCCAGCAGCCCCACAGTCCGCCCTAGCACAGATACGCAGTATTTT.

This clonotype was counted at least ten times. The CDR3 region is CASGGSGEANEQFF. The DNA for the CDR3 is TGTGCCAGCGGGGGGAGCGGGGAGGCCAATGAGCAGTTCTTC. The chain has TRBV6-1 and TRBJ2-1, with 7 bases identical to TRBD2. The CDR3 covers 14 residues. Germline assignment: CDR1 MNHNS and CDR2 SASEGT. Trimming at V came to 8 bases and at J to 6 bases, leaving 10 bases not matched to a gene.

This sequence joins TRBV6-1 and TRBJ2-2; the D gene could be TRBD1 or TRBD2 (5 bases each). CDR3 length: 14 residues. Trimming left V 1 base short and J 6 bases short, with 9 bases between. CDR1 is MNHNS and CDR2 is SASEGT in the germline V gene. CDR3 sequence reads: CASSEGEGSGELFF. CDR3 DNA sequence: TGTGCCAGCAGTGAAGGCGAGGGGTCCGGGGAGCTGTTTTTT.

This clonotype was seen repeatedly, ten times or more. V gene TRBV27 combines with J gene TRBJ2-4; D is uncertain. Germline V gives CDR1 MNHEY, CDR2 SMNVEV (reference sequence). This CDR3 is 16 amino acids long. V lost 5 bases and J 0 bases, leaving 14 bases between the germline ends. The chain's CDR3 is CASSTHSILAKNIQYF. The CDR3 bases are TGTGCCAGCAGTACGCACAGTATACTAGCCAAAAACATTCAGTACTTC.

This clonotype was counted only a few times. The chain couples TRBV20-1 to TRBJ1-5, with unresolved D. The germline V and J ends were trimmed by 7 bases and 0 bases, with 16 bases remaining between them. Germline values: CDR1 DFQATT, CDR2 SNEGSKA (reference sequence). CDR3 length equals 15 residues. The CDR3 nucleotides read TGCAGTGTTCGGTTGACGGGAAATAGCAATCAGCCCCAGCATTTT. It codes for CSVRLTGNSNQPQHF.

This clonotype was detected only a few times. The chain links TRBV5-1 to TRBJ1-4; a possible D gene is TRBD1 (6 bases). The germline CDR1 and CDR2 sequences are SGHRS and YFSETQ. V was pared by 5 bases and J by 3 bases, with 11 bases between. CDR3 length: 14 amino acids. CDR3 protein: CASSTTGPNEKLFF. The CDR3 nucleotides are TGCGCCAGCAGTACTACAGGGCCTAATGAAAAACTGTTTTTT.

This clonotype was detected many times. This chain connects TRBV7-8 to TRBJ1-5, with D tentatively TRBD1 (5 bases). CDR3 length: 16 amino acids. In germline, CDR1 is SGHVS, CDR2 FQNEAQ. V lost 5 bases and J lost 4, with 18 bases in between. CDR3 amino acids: CASSTGTEPGNQPQHF. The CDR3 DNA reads TGTGCCAGCAGCACCGGGACCGAACCGGGGAATCAGCCCCAGCATTTT.

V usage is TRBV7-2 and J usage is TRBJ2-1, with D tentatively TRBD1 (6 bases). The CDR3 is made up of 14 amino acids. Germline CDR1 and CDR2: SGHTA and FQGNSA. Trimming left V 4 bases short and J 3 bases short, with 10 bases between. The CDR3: CASSSLGHYNEQFF. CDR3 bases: TGTGCCAGCAGCTCGCTGGGACACTACAATGAGCAGTTCTTC.